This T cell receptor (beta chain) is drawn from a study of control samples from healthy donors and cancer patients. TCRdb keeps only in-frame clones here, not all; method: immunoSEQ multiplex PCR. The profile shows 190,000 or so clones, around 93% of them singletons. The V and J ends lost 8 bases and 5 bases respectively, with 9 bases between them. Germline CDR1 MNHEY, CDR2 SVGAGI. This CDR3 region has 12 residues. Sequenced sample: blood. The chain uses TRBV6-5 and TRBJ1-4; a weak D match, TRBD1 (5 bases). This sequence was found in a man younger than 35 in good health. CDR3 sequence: CASGRVNEKLFF. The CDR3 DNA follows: TGTGCCAGCGGCAGGGTAAATGAAAAACTGTTTTTT.